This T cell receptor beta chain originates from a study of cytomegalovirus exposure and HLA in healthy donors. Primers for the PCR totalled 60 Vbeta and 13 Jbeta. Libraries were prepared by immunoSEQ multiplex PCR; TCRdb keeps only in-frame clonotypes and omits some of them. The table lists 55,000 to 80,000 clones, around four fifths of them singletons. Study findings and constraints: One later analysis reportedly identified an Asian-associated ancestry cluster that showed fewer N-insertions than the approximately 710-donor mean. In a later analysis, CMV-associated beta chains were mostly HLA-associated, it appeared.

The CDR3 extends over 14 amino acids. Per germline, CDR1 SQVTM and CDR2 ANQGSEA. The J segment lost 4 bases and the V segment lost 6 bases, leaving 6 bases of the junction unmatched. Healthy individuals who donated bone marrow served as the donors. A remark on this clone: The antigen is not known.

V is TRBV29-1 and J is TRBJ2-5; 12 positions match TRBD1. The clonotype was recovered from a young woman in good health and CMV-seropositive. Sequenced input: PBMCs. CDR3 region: CSVAGDRGRETQYF. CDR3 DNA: TGCAGCGTCGCAGGGGACAGGGGGCGAGAGACCCAGTACTTC.